This T cell receptor beta chain was captured in a study of T cell responses to AZD1222 COVID-19 vaccine. Profiling relied on immunoSEQ multiplex PCR, and the TCRdb table lists in-frame clones only, not all of them. The sample contains 100,000 to 150,000 clones, around 90% of which appear only once. Deletions cut 10 bases from V and 6 bases from J, with 10 bases between. This CDR3 is 12 amino acids long. Germline V lookup: CDR1 SGHTA, CDR2 FQGNSA. The gene calls are TRBV7-2 and TRBJ1-6; D may be TRBD1 (6 bases). The sequence came from an adult in good health. The sequences come from peripheral blood, collected on day 0 of AZD1222 vaccination. CDR3 DNA sequence: TGTGCCATCAGGACAGTTAATTCACCCCTCCACTTT. It translates to CAIRTVNSPLHF.